A selection of T cell receptor beta chains follows, all from one sample in a study of blood T cell repertoires in COVID-19. Repertoires were generated with immunoSEQ multiplex PCR, while TCRdb's copy carries only in-frame clones and drops some. The sample includes fewer than 250,000 clones, roughly 84% of them seen just once. The sequencing input was PBMCs or T cells enriched from blood (not recorded which). The origin of the receptors is a woman aged 25 to 39 who had been exposed to COVID-19. CDR3s include the opening cysteine and the closing phenylalanine or tryptophan. The order of the fields is D gene, clone size, V gene, J gene, CDR3 DNA, CDR3 protein. The D gene is left open where the match is weak. The listing skips clone size in some rows; elsewhere it reads once, few, many or a size class.

.	.	TRBV6-5	TRBJ2-5	TGTGCCAGCAGTTACCAGGGGAAAGAGACCCAGTACTTC	CASSYQGKETQYF
.	.	TRBV5-6	TRBJ1-1	TGTGCCAGCAGCTTTTGGGGGGACACTGAAGCTTTCTTT	CASSFWGDTEAFF
TRBD1	.	TRBV6-5	TRBJ2-2	TGTGCCAGCCTGGGACAGCCGAACACCGGGGAGCTGTTTTTT	CASLGQPNTGELFF
TRBD1	.	TRBV4-1	TRBJ2-7	TGCGCCAGCAGCTCGGGACAGGAGAGCTCCTACGAGCAGTACTTC	CASSSGQESSYEQYF
.	.	TRBV9	TRBJ2-2	TGTGCCAGCAGCGTAACCACAGGGGAGCTGTTTTTT	CASSVTTGELFF
TRBD1	.	TRBV11-2	TRBJ2-7	TGTGCCAGCAGCTTAAGGGGGACAGGGTTCCACGAGCAGTACTTC	CASSLRGTGFHEQYF
.	.	TRBV19	TRBJ1-1	TGTGCCAGTAGTATTGAGACAGCGAACACTGAAGCTTTCTTT	CASSIETANTEAFF
TRBD1	.	TRBV27	TRBJ1-4	TGTGCCAGCACTTCTTTAGGGACAGGGGTTGAAAAACTGTTTTTT	CASTSLGTGVEKLFF
.	.	TRBV5-4	TRBJ1-3	TGTGCCAGCAGCTTGGGGCTAGGAGGTAACTCTGGAAACACCATATATTTT	CASSLGLGGNSGNTIYF
TRBD1	.	TRBV5-1	TRBJ1-1	TGCGCCAGCAGCTCCGGGACAGCCCTCACTGAAGCTTTCTTT	CASSSGTALTEAFF
TRBD2	.	TRBV19	TRBJ2-2	TGTGCCAGTAGTATTGTGTGGCCTAGCGGGAACACCGGGGAGCTGTTTTTT	CASSIVWPSGNTGELFF
.	.	TRBV9	TRBJ2-3	TGTGCCAGCAGCGTAGTAGGACTCAACACAGATACGCAGTATTTT	CASSVVGLNTDTQYF
.	few	TRBV18	TRBJ1-2	TGTGCCAGCTCACCCGGCGTTGGGGGGGGAAACGGCTACACCTTC	CASSPGVGGGNGYTF
.	.	TRBV7-9	TRBJ2-7	TGTGCCAGCAGCTTAGCTCGGACGGGGAAAGGGTACGAGCAGTACTTC	CASSLARTGKGYEQYF
TRBD1	.	TRBV19	TRBJ1-1	TGTGCCAGTAGCAGGACAGGGACTAAGGGGAACACTGAAGCTTTCTTT	CASSRTGTKGNTEAFF
.	.	TRBV7-3	TRBJ2-3	TGTGCCAGCAGCCTTCCAGGGGTGGATACGCAGTATTTT	CASSLPGVDTQYF
TRBD2	.	TRBV18	TRBJ2-7	TGTGCCAGCTCACCCCCGGGACTAGTCGAGGGGAGGCAGCAGTACTTC	CASSPPGLVEGRQQYF
TRBD1	.	TRBV27	TRBJ1-5	TGTGCCAGCAGTTTACAGGGGGCGGCGGGGCCCCAGCATTTT	CASSLQGAAGPQHF
.	once	TRBV5-1	TRBJ1-1	TGCGCCAGCAACACAGGGTTCGGAACTGAAGCTTTCTTT	CASNTGFGTEAFF
.	.	TRBV5-1	TRBJ2-7	TGCGCCAGCAGCCTAGAGGTCTTAACCTACGAGCAGTACTTC	CASSLEVLTYEQYF
TRBD2	.	TRBV7-9	TRBJ2-1	TGTGCCAGCAGCCTCGGGGCTAGCGGGGGATATTTGGAGAATGAGCAGTTCTTC	CASSLGASGGYLENEQFF
.	.	TRBV19	TRBJ1-5	TGTGCCAGTAGCGTTTCGGGTCGGGATCAGCCCCAGCATTTT	CASSVSGRDQPQHF
TRBD1	.	TRBV19	TRBJ1-5	TGTGCCAGTAGCACAGGGGTCGCTCAGCCCCAGCATTTT	CASSTGVAQPQHF
.	.	TRBV3-1/TRBV3-2	TRBJ2-5	TGTGCCAGCAGCCACCGGGACTCCCCCTACTTC	CASSHRDSPYF
.	.	TRBV29-1	TRBJ2-5	TGCAGCGTTGGGGCGGCCCGGGGGTACCAAGAGACCCAGTACTTC	CSVGAARGYQETQYF
.	.	TRBV9	TRBJ2-5	TGTGCCAGCAGCGTTGCGGAGACCCAGTACTTC	CASSVAETQYF
.	.	TRBV4-3	TRBJ1-6	TGCGCCAGCAGCCAAAAGTCTCCGGGGGGACCATATAATTCACCCCTCCACTTT	CASSQKSPGGPYNSPLHF